The clone carrying this T cell receptor (beta chain) showed up just a few times. What it binds is unknown. Per germline, CDR1 MNHEY and CDR2 SVGAGI. The trim removed 2 bases at V and 4 bases at J, leaving 7 bases unmatched. The CDR3 extends over 15 amino acids. These data come from a study of T-cell reconstitution after alpha-beta-depleted transplantation in children. Library preparation (for TCRbeta) was performed with unique molecular identifiers. Each CDR3 protein is one row after TCRdb ran MiXCR on the PCR reads. The table lists 100,000 to 120,000 distinct CDR3 sequences, about 6.5% of them singletons. Study-level points and caveats: Surviving recipient T cells and thymic progenitors produced the high day-60 TCRbeta diversity seen in some patients. Alpha-beta T cells about two months after transplant reportedly derived from several hundred expanded graft clones. One year post-transplant, T-cell counts and diversity were largely derived from T cells produced anew.

The source material was PBMCs, mostly from graft donor cells, sampled 360 days after TCRalphabeta/CD19-depleted stem cell transplant. This TCR was sampled from a male patient between 2 and 15 years old who had a stem cell transplant for acute lymphoblastic leukemia, so the T cells may come from the graft donor. The V call is TRBV6-5, the J call TRBJ2-5, with TRBD1 identical over 7 bases. CDR3 region: CASSYAGGDGETQYF. In DNA, the CDR3 is TGTGCCAGCAGTTACGCAGGGGGAGATGGAGAGACCCAGTACTTC.